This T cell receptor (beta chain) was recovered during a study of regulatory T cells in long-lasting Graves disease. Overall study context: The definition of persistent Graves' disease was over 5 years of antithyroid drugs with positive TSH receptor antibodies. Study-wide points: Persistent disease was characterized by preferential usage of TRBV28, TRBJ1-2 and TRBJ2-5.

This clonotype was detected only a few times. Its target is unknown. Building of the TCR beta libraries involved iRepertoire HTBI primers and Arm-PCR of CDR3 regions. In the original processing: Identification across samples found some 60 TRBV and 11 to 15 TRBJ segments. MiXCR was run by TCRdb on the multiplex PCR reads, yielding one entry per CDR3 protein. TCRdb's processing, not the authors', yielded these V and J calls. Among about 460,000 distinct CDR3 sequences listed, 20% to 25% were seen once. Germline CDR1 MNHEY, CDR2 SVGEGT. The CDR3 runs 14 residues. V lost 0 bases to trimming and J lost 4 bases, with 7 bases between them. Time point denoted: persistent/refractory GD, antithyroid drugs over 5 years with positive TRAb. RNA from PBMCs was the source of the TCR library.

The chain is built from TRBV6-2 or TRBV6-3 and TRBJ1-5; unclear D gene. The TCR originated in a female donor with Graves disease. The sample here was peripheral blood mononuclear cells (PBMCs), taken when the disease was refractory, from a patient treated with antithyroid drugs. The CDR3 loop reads CASSYSDGNQPQHF. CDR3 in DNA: TGTGCCAGCAGTTACTCGGACGGAAATCAGCCCCAGCATTTT.